This T cell receptor (beta chain) is drawn from a study of identical twins. There are a few counts of this clonotype. TCRdb independently ran MiXCR on the 5' RACE reads; one entry per CDR3 protein. The sample includes 700,000 or so distinct CDR3 sequences, 8% to 9% seen only once; the top ten take around 0.95%. The V gene end was trimmed by 2 bases and the J gene end by 5 bases; junction bases not matched to a gene: 6. Germline CDR1 and CDR2: MNHEY and SMNVEV (reference sequence). This CDR3 spans 15 amino acids. This same sample was also taken into another study, of yellow fever vaccine responses in identical twins. That work adds: Twins' T cell vaccine responses reportedly looked partly convergent, partly personalized.

This chain links TRBV27 with TRBJ2-5; TRBD1 aligns across 9 bases. The sequenced sample was PBMCs. The receptor was derived from a woman under 30 in good health. The CDR3 region is CASSLGTGRFETQYF. CDR3 DNA sequence: TGTGCCAGCAGTTTAGGGACAGGGAGGTTCGAGACCCAGTACTTC.